Listed here is a single T cell receptor (beta chain). Its specificity is unknown. A read error may produce the germline difference seen at one junction end. The sample belongs to a study of neurological immune-mediated disorders. Study-level findings and limits: The level of TCR clonal expansion was highest in patients with HTLV-1-associated myelopathy and lowest in multiple sclerosis, where it fell below the level seen in healthy controls.

The unsorted libraries originated from 2 million PBMCs that had been stored at -80 C. Germline CDR1 is MNHEY and CDR2 is SVGEGT. This CDR3 is 13 amino acids long. Synthesis of cDNA used 5'RACE (with 10-nucleotide random UMIs). TCRdb passed the 5' RACE reads through MiXCR, listing each CDR3 protein once. In the table there are 55,000 to 65,000 distinct CDR3 sequences, 3.7% of which are singletons. The chain has TRBV6-2 or TRBV6-3 and TRBJ2-6, with a weak D call TRBD1 (5 bases). The sequencing input was PBMCs. The source of this sequence is a woman aged 45-65 years with multiple sclerosis. The CDR3 is CASTYSGAKVLTF. The CDR3 nucleotides are TGTGCCAGCACGTACTCTGGGGCCAAAGTCCTGACTTTC.